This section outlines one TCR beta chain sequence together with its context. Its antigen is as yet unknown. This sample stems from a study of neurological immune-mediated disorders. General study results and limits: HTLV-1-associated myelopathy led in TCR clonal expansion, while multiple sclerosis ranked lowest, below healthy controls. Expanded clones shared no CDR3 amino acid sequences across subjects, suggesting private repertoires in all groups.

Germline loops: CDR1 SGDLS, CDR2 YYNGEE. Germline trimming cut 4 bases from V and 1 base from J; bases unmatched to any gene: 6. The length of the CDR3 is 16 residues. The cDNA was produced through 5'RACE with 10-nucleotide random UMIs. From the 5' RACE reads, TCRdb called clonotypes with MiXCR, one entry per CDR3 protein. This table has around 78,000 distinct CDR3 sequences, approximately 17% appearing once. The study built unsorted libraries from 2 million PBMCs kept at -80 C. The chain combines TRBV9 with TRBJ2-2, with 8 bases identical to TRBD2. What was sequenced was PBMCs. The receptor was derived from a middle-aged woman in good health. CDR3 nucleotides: TGTGCCAGCAGCCAGCGGGGGAGCCTGAACACCGGGGAGCTGTTTTTT. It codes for CASSQRGSLNTGELFF.